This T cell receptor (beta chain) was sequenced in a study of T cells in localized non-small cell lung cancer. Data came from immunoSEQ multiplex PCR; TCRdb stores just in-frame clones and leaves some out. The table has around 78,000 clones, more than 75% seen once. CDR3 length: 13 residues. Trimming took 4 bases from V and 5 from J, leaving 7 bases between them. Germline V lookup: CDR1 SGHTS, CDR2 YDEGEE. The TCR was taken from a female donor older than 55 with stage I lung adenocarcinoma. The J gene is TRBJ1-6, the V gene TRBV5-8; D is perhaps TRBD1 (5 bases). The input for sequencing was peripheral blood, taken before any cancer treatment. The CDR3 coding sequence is TGTGCCAGCAGCCGGGACCATAATTCACCCCTCCACTTT. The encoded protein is CASSRDHNSPLHF.